This TCR beta chain was profiled in a study of cytomegalovirus exposure and HLA in healthy donors. As concerns this clone: No antigen is known for it.

The PCR had 60 Vbeta and 13 Jbeta primers. TCRdb's copy holds only in-frame clones and misses some; the assay was immunoSEQ multiplex PCR. The sample records about 200,000 clones, 75% to 90% being singletons. Study results and limitations: Available immune exposure information was restricted to CMV serostatus only. In a later analysis, CMV-associated beta chains were mostly HLA-associated, it appeared.

The V and J ends lost 1 base and 1 base respectively, with 4 bases between them. Germline CDR1 and CDR2: SEHNR and FQNEAQ (reference sequence). There are 13 residues in the CDR3. This receptor was taken from a woman aged 30 to 39 in good health and CMV-seronegative. Specimen: PBMCs. J is TRBJ1-2 and V is TRBV7-9; no reliable D call. The CDR3 DNA reads TGTGCCAGCAGCTTAGACATTAACTATGGCTACACCTTC. Its translation: CASSLDINYGYTF. Complete variable domain (other parts from reference TRBV7-9 and TRBJ1-2): DTGVSQNPRHKITKRGQNVTFRCDPISEHNRLYWYRQTLGQGPEFLTYFQNEAQLEKSRLLSDRFSAERPKGSFSTLEIQRTEQGDSAMYLCASSLDINYGYTFGSGTRLTVV.